This T cell receptor (beta chain) appears in the sequencing data of a study of blood T cell repertoires in COVID-19. For the study at large: Samples taken during acute and convalescent COVID-19 were collected in the United States, Italy and Spain. Sample material is recorded as cDNA or gDNA derived from T cells, B-cell-depleted T cells, or PBMCs.

Losses at the gene ends were 1 base for V and 7 bases for J; bases not matched to a gene: 4. From germline, CDR1 is SGHNT and CDR2 YYREEE (reference sequence). CDR3 length: 13 residues. Recruitment covered under 25 US areas and drew participants whose ages spanned roughly 18 to 89 years. During the 2 weeks before they entered the study, exposed participants had met someone with a PCR-confirmed or clinician-diagnosed COVID-19 case. The protocol was immunoSEQ multiplex PCR, while the TCRdb copy is restricted to in-frame clones and leaves out a portion. Among approximately 250,000 clones listed, 85% to 95% were seen once.

Specimen: PBMCs or T cells enriched from blood (not recorded which). This chain links TRBV5-4 with TRBJ1-2; TRBD1 aligns across 7 bases. The sequence derives from a man in his forties who had been exposed to COVID-19. Here the CDR3 reads CASSLKGAGGYTF. Here the CDR3 DNA reads TGTGCCAGCAGCTTGAAGGGGGCGGGTGGCTACACCTTC.